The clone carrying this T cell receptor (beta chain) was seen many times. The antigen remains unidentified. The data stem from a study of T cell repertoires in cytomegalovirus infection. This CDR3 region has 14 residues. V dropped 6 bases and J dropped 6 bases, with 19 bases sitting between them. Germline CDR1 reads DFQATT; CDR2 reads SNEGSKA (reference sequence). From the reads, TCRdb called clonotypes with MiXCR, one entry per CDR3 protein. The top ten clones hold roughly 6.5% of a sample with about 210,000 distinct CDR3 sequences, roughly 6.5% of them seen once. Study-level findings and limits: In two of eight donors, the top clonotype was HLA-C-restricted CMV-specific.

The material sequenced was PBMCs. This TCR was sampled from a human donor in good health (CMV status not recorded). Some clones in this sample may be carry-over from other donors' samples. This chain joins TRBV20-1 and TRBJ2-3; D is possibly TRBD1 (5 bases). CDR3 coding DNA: TGCAGTGCCTTCGGACAAACAAAACGGGATACGCAGTATTTT. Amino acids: CSAFGQTKRDTQYF.